This TCR beta chain was sequenced in a study of cytomegalovirus exposure and HLA in healthy donors. Study summary: An earlier analysis identified 100 million to 130 million unique TCR beta sequences in 150 million to 200 million T cells. The study's findings and limits: Cytomegalovirus association was assigned to under 200 TCR beta chains. In the analysis, some V segments, TRBV6-2 and TRBV6-3 included, were excluded as indistinguishable. In a later analysis, the majority of CMV-associated beta chains seemingly showed HLA restriction.

CDR1 GTSNPN and CDR2 SVGIG come from the germline V gene (reference sequence). This CDR3 is built from 13 residues. Vbeta (60) and Jbeta (13) primers were used in the PCR. The method was immunoSEQ multiplex PCR; TCRdb's version includes in-frame clones alone and lacks a portion of them. This sample's clone table lists approximately 37,000 clones. A remark on this clone: Its antigen is unknown.

The sequenced material came from PBMCs. The chain has TRBV30 and TRBJ2-5; TRBD1 agrees at 7 bases. The DNA end is a closer match to TRBJ2-7, so the J assignment may be wrong. This receptor was taken from a human donor in good health. CDR3 in DNA: TGTGCCTGGAGTCCGACAGGGCCCTACGAGCAGTACTTC. Encoded protein: CAWSPTGPYEQYF.